The 4 T cell receptor beta chains presented below share a single source sample, sequenced in a study of siplizumab effects on memory and regulatory T cells (dated by TCRdb to about 2019). The library was built by means of the immunoSEQ multiplex PCR assay. Drawn from immuneACCESS, this table holds only the in-frame rearrangements with V and J called that TCRdb kept. Clones are partly lost; checked studies trace under half to an unresolved V gene and leave the rest unexplained. The sample table lists approximately 100,000 clones, 92% of them with a count of one. Approximately 12% of the sample comes from the top ten. The sample comprised non-Treg CD4+ T cells sorted from blood. The label giving this sample's cell subset or site can be read as: FACS-sorted unstimulated CD4+ non-regulatory T cells. Receptor source: a human donor in good health.

V is TRBV10-3 and J is TRBJ1-3; D uncertain. The CDR3 consists of 13 residues. Germline loops: CDR1 ENHRY, CDR2 SYGVKD. V lost 3 bases and J 0 bases, leaving 3 bases between the germline ends. The CDR3 sequence: CAISEYSGNTIYF. DNA of the CDR3: TGTGCCATCAGTGAATACTCTGGAAACACCATATATTTT.

V usage is TRBV21-1 and J usage is TRBJ2-7; the D segment call TRBD2 is taken from the table without a DNA check. TRBV21-1 corresponds to a pseudogene. The CDR3 is made up of 16 amino acids. The DNA for the CDR3 is TGTGCCAGCACCCTTCGGAGTCTAGCGGACACCTACGAGCAGTACTTC. Its protein is CASTLRSLADTYEQYF.

The chain joins TRBV6-1 to TRBJ2-7, with a weak D call TRBD1 (7 bases). There are 14 residues in the CDR3. The germline V gene has CDR1 MNHNS and CDR2 SASEGT. The V end lost 6 bases, the J end lost 7 bases, and 19 bases lay between the germline ends. CDR3 residues: CASRNDRAAGEQYF. CDR3 DNA: TGTGCCAGCAGGAACGACAGGGCGGCGGGAGAGCAGTACTTC.

The chain couples TRBV2 to TRBJ2-5; 12 bases are shared with TRBD1. The CDR3 consists of 13 residues. V lost 9 bases to trimming and J lost 5 bases; unmatched junction nucleotides: 4. The germline V gene has CDR1 SNHLY and CDR2 FYNNEI. CDR3 nucleotides: TGTGCCAGAAGAGGGACAGGGGGCGAGACCCAGTACTTC. This encodes CARRGTGGETQYF.